This TCR beta chain originates from a study of blood T cell repertoires in COVID-19. Study overall: Italy, Spain and the United States were the sources of the convalescent and acute COVID-19 samples. From T cells, B-cell-depleted T cells, or PBMCs came the material, which was cDNA or gDNA.

Trimming took 6 bases from V and 4 from J, leaving 10 bases between them. The CDR3 has 13 amino acids. Germline V CDR1 and CDR2: SGHTA, FQGNSA. As processed by the authors: Reference gene primer amplification gave nucleated cell count estimates. Clones were read by immunoSEQ multiplex PCR, and TCRdb kept only the in-frame ones, dropping some. V, J and clone size were drawn from that table, and D and trimming were deduced from the DNA. The table lists about 330,000 clones, roughly 90% of them singletons. The receptor comes from a woman aged 45-65 years with active or convalescent COVID-19. The sequenced sample consisted of peripheral blood. The chain joins TRBV7-2 to TRBJ1-3; D gene uncertain. CDR3 nucleotides: TGTGCCAGCAGTCCCCCTGGCGGAAACACCATATATTTT. It translates to CASSPPGGNTIYF.